This T cell receptor beta chain is from a study of shared clonotypes between healthy human individuals. About this clone itself: Other DNA sequences in this sample translate to the same CDR3.

Generated by immunoSEQ multiplex PCR, the TCRdb table keeps only in-frame clones and is missing some. The sample consists of about 1.1 million clones, roughly 80% of them appearing once. Investigators divided CD4+ cells into CD45RA+ naive and CD45RA-negative memory subsets. Trimming left V 3 bases short and J 1 base short, with 4 bases between. Germline CDR1 and CDR2: DFQATT and SNEGSKA (reference sequence). The CDR3 runs 11 residues. The rearrangement links TRBV20-1 to TRBJ2-7, with D unclear. The receptor comes from a man between 18 and 35 years old in good health. Some clones in this sample may be carry-over from other donors' samples. Sequencing was performed on memory CD4+ T cells from PBMCs. Subset indicated: CD45RA-negative fraction. The chain's CDR3 is CSASGSYEQYF. CDR3 nucleotide sequence: TGCAGTGCTAGCGGGTCCTACGAGCAGTACTTC.